One and the same sample provided the 7 T cell receptor beta chains below, sequenced in a study of shared clonotypes between healthy human individuals. The assay was immunoSEQ multiplex PCR, and TCRdb's table has in-frame clones only and misses some. The table lists about 1.4 million clones, roughly 96% of them singletons. Sequencing was carried out using naive CD4+ T cells sorted from blood. Subset described: CD45RA+ positively selected. These receptor sequences come from a man aged 30 to 39 in good health.

The rearrangement uses TRBV4-2 and TRBJ2-7; D uncertain. CDR3 length: 17 amino acids. Trimming took off 1 base at V and 2 bases at J, with 18 bases between the two ends. Per the germline V gene, CDR1 is LGHNA and CDR2 is YNFKEQ. CDR3: CASSQGPRATPPYEQYF. Written as DNA, the CDR3 is TGTGCCAGCAGCCAAGGTCCGCGCGCAACGCCACCCTACGAGCAGTACTTC.

The chain uses TRBV6-6 and TRBJ2-1; unclear D gene. There are 14 residues in the CDR3. The V and J ends lost 2 bases and 3 bases respectively, with 8 bases between them. The germline V gene encodes CDR1 MNHNY and CDR2 SVGAGI (reference sequence). In DNA, the CDR3 is TGTGCCAGCAGTTACAGCGACTTCTACAATGAGCAGTTCTTC. This translates into CASSYSDFYNEQFF.

The rearrangement uses TRBV6-1 and TRBJ2-7; D could derive from TRBD1 or TRBD2 (6 bases each). Germline CDR1 reads MNHNS; CDR2 reads SASEGT. CDR3 length equals 14 residues. Between the trimmed V and J ends, which lost 8 bases and 2 bases, there was a span of 16 bases. The CDR3 DNA follows: TGTGCCAGCCTAAGATACAGGGAGGCCTACGAGCAGTACTTC. It translates to CASLRYREAYEQYF.

The V call is TRBV7-3, the J call TRBJ2-5; no definite D call. This CDR3 is built from 13 residues. Trimming left V 5 bases short and J 5 bases short, with 12 bases between. Germline loops: CDR1 SGHTA, CDR2 FQGTGA. CDR3 region: CASSRALRETQYF. As DNA, the CDR3 is TGTGCCAGCAGCCGTGCCCTTCGGGAGACCCAGTACTTC.

The chain carries TRBV27 and TRBJ2-7; a weak D match, TRBD1 (5 bases). Trimming pared 5 bases from V and 9 bases from J, leaving 17 bases between. The CDR3 has 13 amino acids. Germline loops: CDR1 MNHEY, CDR2 SMNVEV (reference sequence). CDR3 coding DNA: TGTGCCAGCAGTCCCCTGGCCCAGGGATCGCAGTACTTC. Its protein is CASSPLAQGSQYF.

The CDR3 DNA reads TGCAGCGGCGGTAGCGGGAGCGGCACCGGGGAGCTGTTTTTT. Translated, it gives CSGGSGSGTGELFF. This sequence joins TRBV29-1 and TRBJ2-2; 9 bases are shared with TRBD2. V gave up 7 bases and J gave up 4 bases; unmatched junction bases: 7. Germline CDR1 and CDR2: SQVTM and ANQGSEA. The CDR3 runs 14 residues.

The chain combines TRBV9 with TRBJ1-2; 8 bases align to TRBD1. Trimming removed 1 base from V and 7 bases from J; junction bases left unmatched: 6. This CDR3 is built from 14 residues. In germline, CDR1 is SGDLS, CDR2 YYNGEE. CDR3 region: CASSVTGGSFGYTF. CDR3 in DNA: TGTGCCAGCAGCGTAACAGGGGGAAGCTTTGGCTACACCTTC.